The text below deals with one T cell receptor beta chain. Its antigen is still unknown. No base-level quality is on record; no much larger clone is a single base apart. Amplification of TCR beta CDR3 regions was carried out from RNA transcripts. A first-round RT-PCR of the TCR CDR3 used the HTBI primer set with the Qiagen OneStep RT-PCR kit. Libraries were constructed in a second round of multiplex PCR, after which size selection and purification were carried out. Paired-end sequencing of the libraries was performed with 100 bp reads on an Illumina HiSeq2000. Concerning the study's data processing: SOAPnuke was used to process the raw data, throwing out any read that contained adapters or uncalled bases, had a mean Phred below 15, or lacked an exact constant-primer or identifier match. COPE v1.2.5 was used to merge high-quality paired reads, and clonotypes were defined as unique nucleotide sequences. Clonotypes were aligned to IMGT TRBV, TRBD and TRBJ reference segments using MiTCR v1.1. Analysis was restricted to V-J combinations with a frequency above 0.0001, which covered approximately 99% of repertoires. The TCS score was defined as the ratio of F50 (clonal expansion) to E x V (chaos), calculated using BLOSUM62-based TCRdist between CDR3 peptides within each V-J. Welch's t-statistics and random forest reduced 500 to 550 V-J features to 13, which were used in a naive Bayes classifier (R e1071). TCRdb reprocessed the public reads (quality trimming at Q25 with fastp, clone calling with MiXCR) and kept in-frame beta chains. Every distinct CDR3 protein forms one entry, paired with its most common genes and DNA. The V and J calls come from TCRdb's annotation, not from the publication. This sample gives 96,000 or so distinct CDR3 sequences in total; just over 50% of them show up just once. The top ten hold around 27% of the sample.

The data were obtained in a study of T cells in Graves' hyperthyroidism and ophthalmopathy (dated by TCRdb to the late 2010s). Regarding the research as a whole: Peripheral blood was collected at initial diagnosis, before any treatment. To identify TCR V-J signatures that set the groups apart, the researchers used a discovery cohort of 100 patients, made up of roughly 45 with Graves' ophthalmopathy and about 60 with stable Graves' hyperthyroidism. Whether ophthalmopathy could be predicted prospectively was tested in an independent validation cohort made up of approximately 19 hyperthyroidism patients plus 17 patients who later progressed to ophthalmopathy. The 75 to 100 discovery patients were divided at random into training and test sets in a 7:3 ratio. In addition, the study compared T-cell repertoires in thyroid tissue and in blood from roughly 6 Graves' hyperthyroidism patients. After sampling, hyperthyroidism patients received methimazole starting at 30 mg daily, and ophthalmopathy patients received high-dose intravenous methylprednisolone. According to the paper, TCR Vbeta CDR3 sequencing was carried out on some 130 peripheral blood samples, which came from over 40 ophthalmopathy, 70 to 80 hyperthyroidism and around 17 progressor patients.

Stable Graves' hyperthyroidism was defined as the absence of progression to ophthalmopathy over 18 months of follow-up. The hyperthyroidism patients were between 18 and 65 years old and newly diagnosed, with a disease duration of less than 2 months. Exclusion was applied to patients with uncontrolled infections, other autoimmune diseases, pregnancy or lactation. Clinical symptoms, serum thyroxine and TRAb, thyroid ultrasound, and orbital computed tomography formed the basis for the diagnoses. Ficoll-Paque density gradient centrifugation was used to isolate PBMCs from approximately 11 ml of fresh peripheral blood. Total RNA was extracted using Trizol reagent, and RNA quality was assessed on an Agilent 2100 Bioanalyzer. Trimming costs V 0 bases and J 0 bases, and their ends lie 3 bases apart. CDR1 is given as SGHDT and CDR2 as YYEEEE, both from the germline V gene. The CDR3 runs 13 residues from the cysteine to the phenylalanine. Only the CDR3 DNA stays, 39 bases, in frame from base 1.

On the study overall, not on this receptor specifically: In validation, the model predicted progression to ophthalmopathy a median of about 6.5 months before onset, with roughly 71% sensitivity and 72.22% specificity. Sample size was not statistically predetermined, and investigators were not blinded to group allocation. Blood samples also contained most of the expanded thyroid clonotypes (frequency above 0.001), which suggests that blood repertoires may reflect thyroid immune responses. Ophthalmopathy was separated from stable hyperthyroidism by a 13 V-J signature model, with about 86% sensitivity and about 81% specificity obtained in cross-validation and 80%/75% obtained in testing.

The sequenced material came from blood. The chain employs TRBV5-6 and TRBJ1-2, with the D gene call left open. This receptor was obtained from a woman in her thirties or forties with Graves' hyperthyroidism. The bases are TGTGCCAGCAGCTTGGAGTCTAACTATGGCTACACCTTC. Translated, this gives CASSLESNYGYTF.